One and the same sample provided the 10 T cell receptor beta chains below, sequenced in a study of monozygotic twins with inflammatory bowel disease (dated by TCRdb to between 2018 and 2020). Library generation was performed with 5' RACE. For sequencing, an Illumina HiSeq 2500 was employed. TCRdb reprocessed the raw reads; every CDR3 protein sequence is a single record, and DNA is not supplied. The record for this sample contains about 300,000 distinct CDR3 sequences. Of the sample, less than 6.5% falls within the top ten clones. Sample: blood. Source of these receptors: a human donor with ulcerative colitis or Crohn's disease, or a healthy co-twin of an affected twin (not recorded which).

The chain carries TRBV6-1 and TRBJ2-1; TCRdb designates TRBD2, a call that cannot be tested without DNA. The germline gives CDR1 MNHNS, CDR2 SASEGT. The CDR3 is made up of 17 amino acids. This CDR3 reads CASSKRTGTSGRNEQFF.

The V call is TRBV12-3 or TRBV12-4, the J call TRBJ2-7; TCRdb gives TRBD2 as the D gene, but with no DNA this cannot be confirmed. The CDR3 has 16 amino acids. This chain's CDR3 is CASSQGTSGGHYEQYF.

This chain uses TRBV12-3 or TRBV12-4 with TRBJ2-2; with no DNA, the TCRdb D assignment of TRBD2 cannot be verified. This CDR3 comprises 15 residues. CDR3 protein: CASSSGLARTGELFF.

This sequence joins TRBV6-2 or TRBV6-3 and TRBJ1-1; the D gene TCRdb calls, TRBD1, cannot be checked with no DNA. The CDR3 loop spans 16 amino acids. Germline lookup yields CDR1 MNHEY and CDR2 SVGEGT. The CDR3 protein is CASSYHQTTGRPEAFF.

The chain combines TRBV12-3 or TRBV12-4 with TRBJ2-6; TCRdb reports TRBD1, a call that lacks DNA to check it against. The CDR3 covers 14 residues. CDR3 region: CASSWGGGANVLTF.

The J gene is TRBJ1-5, the V gene TRBV4-2; the TCRdb D gene call, TRBD1, has no DNA to confirm it. The CDR3 is 14 residues long. The germline V gene encodes CDR1 LGHNA and CDR2 YNFKEQ. CDR3 protein: CASSQDSGFRAQHF.

The chain couples TRBV20-1 to TRBJ1-1; TCRdb proposes TRBD1, but this gene call is untestable without DNA. This CDR3 contains 15 residues. CDR1 DFQATT and CDR2 SNEGSKA come from the germline V gene (reference sequence). The CDR3 spells CSARTGVLPMAEAFF.

The V gene is TRBV5-1, the J gene TRBJ2-3; without DNA, the TCRdb call of TRBD2 cannot be checked. The length of the CDR3 is 16 residues. The germline V gene has CDR1 SGHRS and CDR2 YFSETQ. The CDR3 protein is CASSFDLAGAGDTQYF.

This CDR3 reads CASNRDYGTDTQYF. The rearrangement uses TRBV7-9 and TRBJ2-3; TCRdb selects TRBD2, and the lack of DNA leaves this call unchecked. CDR3 length: 14 amino acids. From germline, CDR1 is SEHNR and CDR2 FQNEAQ (reference sequence).

The gene calls are TRBV7-8 and TRBJ1-1; TCRdb returns TRBD1, unconfirmable since there is no DNA. CDR3 length: 15 residues. Germline CDR1 reads SGHVS; CDR2 reads FQNEAQ. The CDR3 protein is CASRRLQGYGVEAFF.